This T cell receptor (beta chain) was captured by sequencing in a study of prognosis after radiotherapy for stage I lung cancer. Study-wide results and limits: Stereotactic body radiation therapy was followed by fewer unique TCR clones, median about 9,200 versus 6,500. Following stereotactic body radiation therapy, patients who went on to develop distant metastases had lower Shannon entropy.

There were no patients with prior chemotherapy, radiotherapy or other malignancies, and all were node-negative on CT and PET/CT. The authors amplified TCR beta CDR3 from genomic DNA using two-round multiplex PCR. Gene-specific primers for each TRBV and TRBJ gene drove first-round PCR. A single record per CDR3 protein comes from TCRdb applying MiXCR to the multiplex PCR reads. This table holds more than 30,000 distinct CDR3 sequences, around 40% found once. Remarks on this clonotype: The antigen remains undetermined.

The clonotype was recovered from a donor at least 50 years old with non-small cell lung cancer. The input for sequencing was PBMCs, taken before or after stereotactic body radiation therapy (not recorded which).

CDR3 loop: CATSSGAGGPTGELFF. For the CDR3, the DNA is TGTGCCACCAGCAGTGGTGCGGGAGGGCCGACCGGGGAGCTGTTTTTT. V and J are TRBV15 and TRBJ2-2, with 9 positions matching TRBD2. CDR3 length: 16 residues. The V segment lost 3 bases and the J segment 5 bases; nucleotides outside the gene matches: 7. Germline V gene lookup returns CDR1 LNHNV and CDR2 YYDKDF (reference sequence). Using reference TRBV15 and TRBJ2-2 for the parts outside the CDR3, the full variable domain is DAMVIQNPRYQVTQFGKPVTLSCSQTLNHNVMYWYQQKSSQAPKLLFHYYDKDFNNEADTPDNFQSRRPNTSFCFLDIRSPGLGDTAMYLCATSSGAGGPTGELFFGEGSRLTVL.